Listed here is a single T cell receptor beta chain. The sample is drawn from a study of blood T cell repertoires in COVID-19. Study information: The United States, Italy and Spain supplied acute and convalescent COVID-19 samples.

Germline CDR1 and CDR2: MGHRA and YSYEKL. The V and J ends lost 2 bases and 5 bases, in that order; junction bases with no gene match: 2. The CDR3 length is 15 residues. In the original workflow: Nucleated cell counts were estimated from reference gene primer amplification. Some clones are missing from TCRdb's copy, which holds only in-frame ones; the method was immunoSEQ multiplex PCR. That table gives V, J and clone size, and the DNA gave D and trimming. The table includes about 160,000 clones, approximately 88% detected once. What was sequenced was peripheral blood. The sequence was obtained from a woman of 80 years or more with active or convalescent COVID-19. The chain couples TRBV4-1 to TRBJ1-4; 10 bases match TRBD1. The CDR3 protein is CASSQSGQGNEKLFF. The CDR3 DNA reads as TGCGCCAGCAGCCAATCGGGACAGGGGAATGAAAAACTGTTTTTT.